This record concerns one T cell receptor beta chain sequence. The antigen is not known. The sample comes from a study of response to subunit inactivated influenza vaccine. TCRdb reanalysed the RT-PCR reads using MiXCR and keeps one entry per CDR3 protein. The sample includes about 520,000 distinct CDR3 sequences, approximately 6.9% of them seen just once. Looked up from germline, CDR1 is SGDLS and CDR2 is YYNGEE. Losses at the gene ends were 3 bases for V and 6 bases for J; bases not matched to a gene: 9. The CDR3 runs to 15 residues. Study outcomes and limitations: A suggestion made by the authors is that each seasonal influenza vaccination recruits few new T cells.

The clonotype was recovered from a man between 50 and 69 years old who received an inactivated influenza vaccine. V is TRBV9 and J is TRBJ2-1; 7 positions match TRBD2. Specimen: PBMCs from blood, collected 23 to 25 months after vaccination. CDR3 residues: CASSAGTTSGNEQFF. The DNA for the CDR3 is TGTGCCAGCAGCGCGGGGACTACCTCTGGCAATGAGCAGTTCTTC.